This record looks at one T cell receptor beta chain sequence and its context. Antigen specificity is unknown. The data were obtained in a study of post-analysis software for immune sequencing data. Unique molecular identifiers had been added to the TCR beta cDNA libraries. TCRdb recomputed calls from the PCR reads with MiXCR, one row per CDR3 protein. This sample carries around 700,000 distinct CDR3 sequences, roughly three fifths of them seen once, and the ten largest clones take about 11%. Broader study findings: A few TRBV segments occurring more often in patients than controls included TRBV5-6, TRBV5-1 and TRBV20-1.

From germline, CDR1 is MGHRA and CDR2 YSYEKL. Unmatched junction bases numbered 8, after V lost 0 bases and J lost 5 bases. This CDR3 comprises 17 residues. The source is a girl aged 2 to 10 with multiple sclerosis. Sequenced: blood. The chain employs TRBV4-1 and TRBJ2-3; TRBD2 matches 10 bases. CDR3 nucleotide sequence: TGCGCCAGCAGCCAAGATTACAGCGGGAGGGCGGGAGATACGCAGTATTTT. Encoded protein: CASSQDYSGRAGDTQYF.